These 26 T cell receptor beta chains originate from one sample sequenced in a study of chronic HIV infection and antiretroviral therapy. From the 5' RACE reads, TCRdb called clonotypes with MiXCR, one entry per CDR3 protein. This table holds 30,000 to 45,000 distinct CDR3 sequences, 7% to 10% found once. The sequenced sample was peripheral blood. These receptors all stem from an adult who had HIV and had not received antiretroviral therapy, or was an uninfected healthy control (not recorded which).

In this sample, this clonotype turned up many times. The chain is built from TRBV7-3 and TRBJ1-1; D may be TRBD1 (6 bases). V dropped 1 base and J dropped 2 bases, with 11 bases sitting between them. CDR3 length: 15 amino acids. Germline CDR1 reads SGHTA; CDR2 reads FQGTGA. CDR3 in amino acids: CASSLMGGENTEAFF. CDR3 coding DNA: TGTGCCAGCAGCTTAATGGGGGGCGAAAACACTGAAGCTTTCTTT.

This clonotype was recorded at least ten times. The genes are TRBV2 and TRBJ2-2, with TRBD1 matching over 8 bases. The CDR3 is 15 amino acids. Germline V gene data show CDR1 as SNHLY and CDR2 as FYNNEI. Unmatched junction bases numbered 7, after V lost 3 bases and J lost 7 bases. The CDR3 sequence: CASSDGGTGHGELFF. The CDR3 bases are TGTGCCAGCAGTGACGGTGGGACAGGACACGGGGAGCTGTTTTTT.

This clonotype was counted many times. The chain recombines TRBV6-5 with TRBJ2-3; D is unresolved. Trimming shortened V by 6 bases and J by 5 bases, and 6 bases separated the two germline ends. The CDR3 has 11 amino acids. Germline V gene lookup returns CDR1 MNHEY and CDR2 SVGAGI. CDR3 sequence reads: CASSQGDTQYF. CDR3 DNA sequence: TGTGCCAGCAGCCAAGGAGATACGCAGTATTTT.

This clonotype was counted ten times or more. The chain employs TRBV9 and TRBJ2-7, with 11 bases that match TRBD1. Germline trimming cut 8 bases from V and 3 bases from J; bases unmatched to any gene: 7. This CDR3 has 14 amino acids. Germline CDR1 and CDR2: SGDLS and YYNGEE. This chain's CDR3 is CASSLGQGDYEQYF. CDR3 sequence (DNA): TGTGCCAGTTCTCTGGGACAGGGGGACTACGAGCAGTACTTC.

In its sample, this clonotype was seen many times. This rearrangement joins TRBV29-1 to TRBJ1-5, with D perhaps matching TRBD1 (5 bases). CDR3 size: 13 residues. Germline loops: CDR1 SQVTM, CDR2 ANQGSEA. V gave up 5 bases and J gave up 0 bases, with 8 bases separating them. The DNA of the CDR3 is TGCAGCGTTAGGACATCTAGCAATCAGCCCCAGCATTTT. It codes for CSVRTSSNQPQHF.

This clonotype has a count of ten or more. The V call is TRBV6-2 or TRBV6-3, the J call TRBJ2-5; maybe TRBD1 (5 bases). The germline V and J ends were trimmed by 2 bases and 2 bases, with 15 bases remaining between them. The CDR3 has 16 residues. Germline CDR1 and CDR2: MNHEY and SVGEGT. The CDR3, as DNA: TGTGCCAGCAGTTACGGGTTGGAAGGGGAACAAGAGACCCAGTACTTC. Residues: CASSYGLEGEQETQYF.

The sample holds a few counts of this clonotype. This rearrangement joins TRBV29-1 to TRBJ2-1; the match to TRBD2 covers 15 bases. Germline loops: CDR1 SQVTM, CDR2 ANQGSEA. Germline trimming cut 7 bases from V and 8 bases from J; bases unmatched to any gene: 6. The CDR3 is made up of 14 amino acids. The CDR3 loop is CSALGLAGGDEQFF. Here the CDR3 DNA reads TGCAGCGCTCTGGGACTAGCGGGAGGCGATGAGCAGTTCTTC.

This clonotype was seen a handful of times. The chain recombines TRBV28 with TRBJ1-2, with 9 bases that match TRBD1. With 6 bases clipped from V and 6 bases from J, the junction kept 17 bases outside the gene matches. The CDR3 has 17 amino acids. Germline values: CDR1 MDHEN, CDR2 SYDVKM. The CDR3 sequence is CASRLRRRTGDLDGYTF. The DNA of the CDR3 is TGTGCCAGCAGGTTACGACGACGGACAGGGGACCTCGATGGCTACACCTTC.

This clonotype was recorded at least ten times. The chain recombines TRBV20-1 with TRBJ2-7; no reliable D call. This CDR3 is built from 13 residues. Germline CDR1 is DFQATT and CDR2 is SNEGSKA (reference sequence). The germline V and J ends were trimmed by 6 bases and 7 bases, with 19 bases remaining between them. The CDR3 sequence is CSARHAGFGEQYF. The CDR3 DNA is TGCAGTGCCAGGCACGCAGGATTTGGGGAGCAGTACTTC.

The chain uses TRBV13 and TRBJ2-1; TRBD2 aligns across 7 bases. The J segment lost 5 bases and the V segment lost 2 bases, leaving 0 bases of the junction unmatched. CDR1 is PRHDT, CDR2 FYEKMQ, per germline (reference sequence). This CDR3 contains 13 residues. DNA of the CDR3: TGTGCCAGCAGCTTACTAGCGGACAATGAGCAGTTCTTC. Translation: CASSLLADNEQFF.

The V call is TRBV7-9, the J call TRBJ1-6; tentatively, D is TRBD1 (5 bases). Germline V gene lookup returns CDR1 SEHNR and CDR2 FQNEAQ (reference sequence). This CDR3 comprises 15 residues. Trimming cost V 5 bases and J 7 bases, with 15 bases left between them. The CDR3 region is CASSPGPGSNSPLHF. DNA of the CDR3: TGTGCCAGCAGCCCAGGGCCGGGGTCCAATTCACCCCTCCACTTT.

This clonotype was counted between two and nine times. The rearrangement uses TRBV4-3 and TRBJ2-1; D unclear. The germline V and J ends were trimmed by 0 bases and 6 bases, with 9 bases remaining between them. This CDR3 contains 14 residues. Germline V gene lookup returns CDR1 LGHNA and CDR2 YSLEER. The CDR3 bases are TGCGCCAGCAGCCAAGACCCCCTCGGCAATGAGCAGTTCTTC. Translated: CASSQDPLGNEQFF.

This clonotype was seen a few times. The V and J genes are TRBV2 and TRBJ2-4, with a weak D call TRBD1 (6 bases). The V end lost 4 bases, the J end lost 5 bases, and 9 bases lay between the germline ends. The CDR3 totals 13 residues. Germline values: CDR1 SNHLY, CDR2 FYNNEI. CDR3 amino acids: CASSGQVENIQYF. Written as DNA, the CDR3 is TGTGCCAGCAGTGGACAGGTCGAAAACATTCAGTACTTC.

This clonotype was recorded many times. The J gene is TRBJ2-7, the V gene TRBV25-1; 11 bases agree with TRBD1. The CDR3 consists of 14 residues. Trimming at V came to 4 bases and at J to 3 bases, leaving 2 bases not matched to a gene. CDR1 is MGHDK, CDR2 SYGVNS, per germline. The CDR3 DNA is TGTGCCAGCAGTGGCGGGACAGGGGGCTACGAGCAGTACTTC. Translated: CASSGGTGGYEQYF.

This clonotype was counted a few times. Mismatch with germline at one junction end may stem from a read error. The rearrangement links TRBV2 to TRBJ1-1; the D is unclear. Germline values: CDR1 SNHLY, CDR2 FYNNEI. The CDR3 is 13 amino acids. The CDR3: CASSVAVNSEAFF. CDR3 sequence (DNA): TGTGCCAGCAGTGTTGCTGTAAACAGTGAAGCTTTCTTT.

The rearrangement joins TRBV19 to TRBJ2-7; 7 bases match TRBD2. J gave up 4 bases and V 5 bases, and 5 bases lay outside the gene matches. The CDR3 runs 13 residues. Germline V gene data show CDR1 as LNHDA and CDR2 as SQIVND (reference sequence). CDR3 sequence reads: CASSPMGGYEQYF. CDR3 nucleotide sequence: TGTGCCAGTAGTCCCATGGGAGGGTACGAGCAGTACTTC. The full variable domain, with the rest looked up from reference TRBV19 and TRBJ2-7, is DGGITQSPKYLFRKEGQNVTLSCEQNLNHDAMYWYRQDPGQGLRLIYYSQIVNDFQKGDIAEGYSVSREKKESFPLTVTSAQKNPTAFYLCASSPMGGYEQYFGPGTRLTVT.

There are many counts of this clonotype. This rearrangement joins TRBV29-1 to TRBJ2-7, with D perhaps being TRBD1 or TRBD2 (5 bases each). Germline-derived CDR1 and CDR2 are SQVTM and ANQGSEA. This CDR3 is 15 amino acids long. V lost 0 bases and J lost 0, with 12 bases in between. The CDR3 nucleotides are TGCAGCGTTGAAGAGACGGGGACCGACTCCTACGAGCAGTACTTC. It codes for CSVEETGTDSYEQYF.

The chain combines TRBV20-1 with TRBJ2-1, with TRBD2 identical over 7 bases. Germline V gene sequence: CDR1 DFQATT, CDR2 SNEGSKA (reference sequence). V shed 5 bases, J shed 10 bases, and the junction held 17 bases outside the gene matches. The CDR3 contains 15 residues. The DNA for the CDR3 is TGCAGTGCTGCCATCCCCAGACTAGCTTCTTCCGAGCAGTTCTTC. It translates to CSAAIPRLASSEQFF.

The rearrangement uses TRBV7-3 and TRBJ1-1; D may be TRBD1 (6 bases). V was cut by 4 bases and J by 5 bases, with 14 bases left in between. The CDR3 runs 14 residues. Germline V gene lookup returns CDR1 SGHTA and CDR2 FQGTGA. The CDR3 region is CASSSTGRGTEAFF. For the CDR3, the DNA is TGTGCCAGCAGCTCTACAGGGAGGGGGACTGAAGCTTTCTTT.

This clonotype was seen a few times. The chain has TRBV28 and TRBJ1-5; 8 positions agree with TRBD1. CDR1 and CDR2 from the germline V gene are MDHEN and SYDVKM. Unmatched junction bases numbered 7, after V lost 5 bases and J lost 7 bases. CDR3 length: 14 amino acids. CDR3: CASSPRTGQQPQHF. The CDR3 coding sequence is TGTGCCAGCAGTCCTCGGACAGGGCAACAGCCCCAGCATTTT. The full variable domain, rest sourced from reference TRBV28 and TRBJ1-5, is DVKVTQSSRYLVKRTGEKVFLECVQDMDHENMFWYRQDPGLGLRLIYFSYDVKMKEKGDIPEGYSVSREKKERFSLILESASTNQTSMYLCASSPRTGQQPQHFGDGTRLSIL.

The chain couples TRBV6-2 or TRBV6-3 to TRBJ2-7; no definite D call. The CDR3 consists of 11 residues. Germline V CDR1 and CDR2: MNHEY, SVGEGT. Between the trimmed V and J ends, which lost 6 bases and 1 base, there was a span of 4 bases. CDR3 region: CASSPSYEQYF. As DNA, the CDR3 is TGTGCCAGCAGCCCATCCTACGAGCAGTACTTC.

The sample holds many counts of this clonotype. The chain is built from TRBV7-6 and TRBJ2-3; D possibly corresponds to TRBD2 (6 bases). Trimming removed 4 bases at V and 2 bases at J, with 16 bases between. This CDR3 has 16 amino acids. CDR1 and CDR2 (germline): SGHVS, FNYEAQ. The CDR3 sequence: CASSSLPRGTTDTQYF. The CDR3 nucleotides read TGTGCCAGCAGCTCCCTGCCACGCGGGACCACAGATACGCAGTATTTT.

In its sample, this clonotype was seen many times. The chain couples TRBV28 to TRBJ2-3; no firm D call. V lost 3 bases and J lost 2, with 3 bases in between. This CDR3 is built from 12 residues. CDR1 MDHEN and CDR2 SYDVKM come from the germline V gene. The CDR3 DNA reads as TGTGCCAGCAGTTTTGACACAGATACGCAGTATTTT. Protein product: CASSFDTDTQYF. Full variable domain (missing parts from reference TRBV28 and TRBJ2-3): DVKVTQSSRYLVKRTGEKVFLECVQDMDHENMFWYRQDPGLGLRLIYFSYDVKMKEKGDIPEGYSVSREKKERFSLILESASTNQTSMYLCASSFDTDTQYFGPGTRLTVL.

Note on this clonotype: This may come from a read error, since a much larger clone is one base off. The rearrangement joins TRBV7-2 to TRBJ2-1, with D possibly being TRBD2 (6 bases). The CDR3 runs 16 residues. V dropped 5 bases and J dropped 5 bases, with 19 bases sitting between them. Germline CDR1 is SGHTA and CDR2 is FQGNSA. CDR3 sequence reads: CASSGLGIAADNEQFF. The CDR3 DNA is TGTGCCAGCAGCGGTCTCGGCATAGCGGCGGACAATGAGCAGTTCTTC.

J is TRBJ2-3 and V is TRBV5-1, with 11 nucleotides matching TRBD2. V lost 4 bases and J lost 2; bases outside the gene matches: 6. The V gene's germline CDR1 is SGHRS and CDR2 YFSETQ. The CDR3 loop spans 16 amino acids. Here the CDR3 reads CASSHGTSGFTDTQYF. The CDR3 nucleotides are TGCGCCAGCAGCCATGGGACTAGCGGATTCACAGATACGCAGTATTTT. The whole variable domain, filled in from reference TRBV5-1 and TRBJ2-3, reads KAGVTQTPRYLIKTRGQQVTLSCSPISGHRSVSWYQQTPGQGLQFLFEYFSETQRNKGNFPGRFSGRQFSNSRSEMNVSTLELGDSALYLCASSHGTSGFTDTQYFGPGTRLTVL.

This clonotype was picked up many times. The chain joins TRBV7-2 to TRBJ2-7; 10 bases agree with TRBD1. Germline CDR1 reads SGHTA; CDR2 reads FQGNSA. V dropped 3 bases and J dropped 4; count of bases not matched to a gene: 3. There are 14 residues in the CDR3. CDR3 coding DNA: TGTGCCAGCAGCTTCGGGACAGGGGCTTACGAGCAGTACTTC. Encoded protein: CASSFGTGAYEQYF.